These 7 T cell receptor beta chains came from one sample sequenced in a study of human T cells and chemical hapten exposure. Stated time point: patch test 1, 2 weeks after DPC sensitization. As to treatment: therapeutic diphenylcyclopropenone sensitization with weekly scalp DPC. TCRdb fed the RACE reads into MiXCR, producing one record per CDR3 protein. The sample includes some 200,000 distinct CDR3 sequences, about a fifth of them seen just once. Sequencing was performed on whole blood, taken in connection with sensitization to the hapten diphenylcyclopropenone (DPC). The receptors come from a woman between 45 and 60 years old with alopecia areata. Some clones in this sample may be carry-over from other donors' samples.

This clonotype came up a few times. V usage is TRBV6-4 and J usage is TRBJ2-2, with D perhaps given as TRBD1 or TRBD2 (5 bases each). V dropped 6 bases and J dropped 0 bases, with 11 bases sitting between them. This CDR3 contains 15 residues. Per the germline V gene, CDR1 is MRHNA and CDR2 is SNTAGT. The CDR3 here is CASRRDDTNTGELFF. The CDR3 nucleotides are TGTGCCAGCAGACGGGACGATACGAACACCGGGGAGCTGTTTTTT.

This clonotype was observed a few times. Here the CDR3 DNA reads TGTGCCAGCAGCCAGTCCTATAATTCACCCCTCCACTTT. This translates into CASSQSYNSPLHF. The chain uses TRBV3-1 and TRBJ1-6; no clear D. Deletions cut 3 bases from V and 1 base from J, with 1 base between. Germline V gene sequence: CDR1 LGHDT, CDR2 YNNKEL (reference sequence). The CDR3 totals 13 residues.

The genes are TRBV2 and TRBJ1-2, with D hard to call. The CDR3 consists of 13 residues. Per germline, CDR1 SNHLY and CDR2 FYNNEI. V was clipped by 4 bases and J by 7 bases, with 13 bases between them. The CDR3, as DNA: TGTGCCAGCAGTGTTCGGGGATGGGGTGGCTACACCTTC. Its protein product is CASSVRGWGGYTF.

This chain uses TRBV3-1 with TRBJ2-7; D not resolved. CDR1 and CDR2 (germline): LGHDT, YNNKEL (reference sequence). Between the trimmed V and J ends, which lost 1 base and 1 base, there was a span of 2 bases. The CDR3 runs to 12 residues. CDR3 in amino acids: CASSQVSYEQYF. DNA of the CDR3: TGTGCCAGCAGCCAAGTGTCCTACGAGCAGTACTTC.

The CDR3 sequence: CASSPGQVGRSNQPQHF. Written as DNA, the CDR3 is TGTGCCAGCAGCCCCGGCCAGGTGGGTCGTAGCAATCAGCCCCAGCATTTT. The chain has TRBV7-9 and TRBJ1-5; D uncertain. Trimming took 5 bases from V and 0 from J, leaving 17 bases between them. In germline, CDR1 is SEHNR, CDR2 FQNEAQ (reference sequence). The CDR3 is 17 residues long.

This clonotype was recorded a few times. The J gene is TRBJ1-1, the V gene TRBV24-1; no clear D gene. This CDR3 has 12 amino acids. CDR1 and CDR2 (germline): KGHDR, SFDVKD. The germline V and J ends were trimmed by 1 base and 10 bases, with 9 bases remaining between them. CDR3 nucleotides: TGTGCCACCAGTGATTTTGGTCCGGCAGCTTTCTTT. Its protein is CATSDFGPAAFF.

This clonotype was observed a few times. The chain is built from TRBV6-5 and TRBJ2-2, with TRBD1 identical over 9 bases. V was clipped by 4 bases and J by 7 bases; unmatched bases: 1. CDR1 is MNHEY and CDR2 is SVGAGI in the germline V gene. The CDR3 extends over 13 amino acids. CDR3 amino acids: CASSSTGGGELFF. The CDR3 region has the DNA TGTGCCAGCAGTTCGACAGGGGGCGGGGAGCTGTTTTTT.